This TCR beta chain is drawn from a study of cytomegalovirus exposure and HLA in healthy donors. Study as a whole: In terms of ancestry, the Caucasian-associated cluster contained more than 65% of the approximately 400 genotyped donors. Study-level results: When presence/absence was analysed, sequencing depth was taken to be roughly uniform across donors. Immune exposure information available was restricted to CMV serostatus.

CDR1 and CDR2 (germline): MRHNA, SNTAGT. This CDR3 is built from 14 residues. The J segment lost 4 bases and the V segment lost 3 bases, leaving 1 base of the junction unmatched. The primer mix had 60 Vbeta and 13 Jbeta primers. Some clones are missing from TCRdb's copy, which holds only in-frame ones; the method was immunoSEQ multiplex PCR. The sample consists of around 140,000 clones, around two thirds of them appearing once. Healthy bone marrow donors formed the donor group. Turning to this clone: Its cognate antigen is unknown.

Sequencing was done on a sample of PBMCs. The receptor was isolated from a woman aged 40-49 years in good health and CMV-seronegative. The chain is built from TRBV6-4 and TRBJ2-3, with 10 bases that match TRBD2. The DNA for the CDR3 is TGTGCCAGCAGTGAAAGCGGGGGGGCAGATACGCAGTATTTT. This gives the protein CASSESGGADTQYF.